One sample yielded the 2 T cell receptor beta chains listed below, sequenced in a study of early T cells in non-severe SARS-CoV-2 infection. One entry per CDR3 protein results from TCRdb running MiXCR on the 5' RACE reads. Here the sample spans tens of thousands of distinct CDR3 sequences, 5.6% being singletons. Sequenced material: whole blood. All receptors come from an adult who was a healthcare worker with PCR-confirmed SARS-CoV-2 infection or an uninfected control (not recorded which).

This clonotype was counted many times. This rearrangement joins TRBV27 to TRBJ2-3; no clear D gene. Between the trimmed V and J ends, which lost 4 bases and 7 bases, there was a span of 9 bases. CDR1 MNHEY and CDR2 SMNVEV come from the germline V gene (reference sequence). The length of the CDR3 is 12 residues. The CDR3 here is CASSSSLNTQYF. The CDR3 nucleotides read TGTGCCAGCAGTTCATCCCTTAATACGCAGTATTTT.

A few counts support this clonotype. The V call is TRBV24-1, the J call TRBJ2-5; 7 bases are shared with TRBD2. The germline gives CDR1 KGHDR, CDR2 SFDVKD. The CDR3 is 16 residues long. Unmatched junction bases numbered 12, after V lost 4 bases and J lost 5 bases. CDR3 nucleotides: TGTGCCACCAGTGAGGGAGGGCGAGATCGGGGTGAGACCCAGTACTTC. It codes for CATSEGGRDRGETQYF.